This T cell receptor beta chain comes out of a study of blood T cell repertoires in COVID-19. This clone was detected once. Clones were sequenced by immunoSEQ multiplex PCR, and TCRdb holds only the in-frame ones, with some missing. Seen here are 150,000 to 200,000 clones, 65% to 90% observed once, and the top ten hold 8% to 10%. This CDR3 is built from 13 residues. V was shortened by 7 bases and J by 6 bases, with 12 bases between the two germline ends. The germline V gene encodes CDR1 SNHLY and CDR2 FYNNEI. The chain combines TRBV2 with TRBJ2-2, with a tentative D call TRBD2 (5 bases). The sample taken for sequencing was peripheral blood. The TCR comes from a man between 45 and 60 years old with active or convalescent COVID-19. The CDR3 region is CASTRGWAGELFF. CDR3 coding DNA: TGTGCCAGCACCCGAGGGTGGGCCGGGGAGCTGTTTTTT.